The clone carrying this TCR beta chain has only a few counts. As yet, its antigen is unknown. V lost 0 bases and J lost 7, with 13 bases in between. The CDR3 is made up of 14 amino acids. Looked up from germline, CDR1 is GTSNPN and CDR2 is SVGIG (reference sequence). Use of 60 Vbeta and 13 Jbeta primers characterized the PCR. In the authors' methods: The count from a later analysis was some 81 million unique TCR beta chains, 9 million to 12 million of them shared. Clones were sequenced by immunoSEQ multiplex PCR, and TCRdb holds only the in-frame ones, with some missing. Clone size and V and J calls were adopted from that table, with D and trimming inferred from the DNA. The table has fewer than 150,000 clones, roughly 70% seen once; the top ten hold roughly 8.3%. This specimen comes from a study of cytomegalovirus exposure and HLA in healthy donors. Points from the study as a whole: Sequencing likely caused a cluster of highly shared sequence variants. After further analysis at a later stage, around 17,000 TCR beta sequences were associated with HLA alleles at 0.05 false discovery rate.

The clonotype originates from a man between 18 and 35 years old in good health and CMV-seropositive. The V gene is TRBV30, the J gene TRBJ1-5; D might be TRBD1 (6 bases). What was sequenced was PBMCs. CDR3: CAWSVRGGAQPQHF. For the CDR3, the DNA is TGTGCCTGGAGTGTACGCGGGGGCGCCCAGCCCCAGCATTTT.